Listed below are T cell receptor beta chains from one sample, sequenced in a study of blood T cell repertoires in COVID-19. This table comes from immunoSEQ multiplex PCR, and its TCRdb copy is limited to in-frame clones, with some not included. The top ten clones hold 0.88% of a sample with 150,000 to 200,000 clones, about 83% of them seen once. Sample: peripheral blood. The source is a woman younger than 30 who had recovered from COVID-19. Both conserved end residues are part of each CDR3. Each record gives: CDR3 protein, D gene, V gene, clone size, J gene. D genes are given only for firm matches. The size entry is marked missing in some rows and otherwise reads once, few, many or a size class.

CDR3aa: CAITLDGLYGYTF
d_gene: NA
v_gene: TRBV10-3
abundance: NA
j_gene: TRBJ1-2

CDR3aa: CASSARLALADTQYF
d_gene: TRBD2
v_gene: TRBV9
abundance: NA
j_gene: TRBJ2-3

CDR3aa: CASSYAIGAYEQYF
d_gene: NA
v_gene: TRBV27
abundance: NA
j_gene: TRBJ2-7

CDR3aa: CASSLKLAGNYNEQFF
d_gene: TRBD2
v_gene: TRBV7-3
abundance: once
j_gene: TRBJ2-1

CDR3aa: CASSSGGNNEQFF
d_gene: NA
v_gene: TRBV12-3/TRBV12-4
abundance: NA
j_gene: TRBJ2-1

CDR3aa: CATARRDRGVETQYF
d_gene: TRBD1
v_gene: TRBV6-4
abundance: once
j_gene: TRBJ2-5

CDR3aa: CASSQSRDSLLVETQYF
d_gene: NA
v_gene: TRBV23-1
abundance: NA
j_gene: TRBJ2-5

CDR3aa: CASSSNSVPVNEQFF
d_gene: NA
v_gene: TRBV7-3
abundance: NA
j_gene: TRBJ2-1

CDR3aa: CAISPQGDYGYTF
d_gene: TRBD1
v_gene: TRBV10-3
abundance: NA
j_gene: TRBJ1-2

CDR3aa: CASSQEASGGAYNEQFF
d_gene: TRBD2
v_gene: TRBV4-1
abundance: NA
j_gene: TRBJ2-1

CDR3aa: CATSREREETQYF
d_gene: NA
v_gene: TRBV15
abundance: NA
j_gene: TRBJ2-5

CDR3aa: CASSLGRQIQETQYF
d_gene: NA
v_gene: TRBV13
abundance: NA
j_gene: TRBJ2-5

CDR3aa: CASSEGGEELFF
d_gene: NA
v_gene: TRBV2
abundance: few
j_gene: TRBJ2-2

CDR3aa: CASSPGLAGGSGGEQFF
d_gene: TRBD2
v_gene: TRBV3-1/TRBV3-2
abundance: NA
j_gene: TRBJ2-1

CDR3aa: CASSISGSSGNTIYF
d_gene: NA
v_gene: TRBV19
abundance: NA
j_gene: TRBJ1-3

CDR3aa: CARPDRGRNTQYF
d_gene: TRBD1
v_gene: TRBV5-1
abundance: NA
j_gene: TRBJ2-3

CDR3aa: CAFREGGQNIQYF
d_gene: NA
v_gene: TRBV30
abundance: NA
j_gene: TRBJ2-4